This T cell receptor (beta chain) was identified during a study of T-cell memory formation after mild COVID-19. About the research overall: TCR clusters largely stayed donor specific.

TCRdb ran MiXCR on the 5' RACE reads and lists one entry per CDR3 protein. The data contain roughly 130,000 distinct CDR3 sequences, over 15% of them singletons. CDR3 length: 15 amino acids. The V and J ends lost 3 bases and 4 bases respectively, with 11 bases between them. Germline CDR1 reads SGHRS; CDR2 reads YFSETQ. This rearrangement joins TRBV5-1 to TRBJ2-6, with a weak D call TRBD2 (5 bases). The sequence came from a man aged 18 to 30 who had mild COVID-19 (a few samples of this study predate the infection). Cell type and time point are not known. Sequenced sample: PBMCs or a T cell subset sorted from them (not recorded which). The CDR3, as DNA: TGCGCCAGCAGCTGGAGGAGTAAGGGGGCCAACGTCCTGACTTTC. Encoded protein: CASSWRSKGANVLTF.